Listed here is a single TCR beta chain. Germline V gives CDR1 SNHLY, CDR2 FYNNEI. The CDR3 totals 11 residues. Of the isolated RNA, all was reverse transcribed, and so the sequenced material was expressed TCRB transcripts. Assay used: immunoSEQ multiplex PCR; TCRdb lists only in-frame clones, some missing. The sample includes 250,000 to 350,000 clones, 14% of them seen just once. This specimen belongs to a study of beta chain features in type 1 diabetes. The receptor comes from a man aged 25 to 40 in good health. Sequencing input: central memory CD4+ T cells from blood. The gene calls are TRBV2 and TRBJ2-5; D remains unclear. The end of the DNA is better explained by TRBJ2-7, so the J call may be wrong. DNA for the CDR3: TGTGCCAGCAGTGAACGGTACGAGCAGTACTTC. Its translation: CASSERYEQYF.